This T cell receptor beta chain was recovered during a study of post-analysis software for immune sequencing data. Whole-study results and caveats: Five or six TRBV segments were more frequent in patients than controls; TRBV5-6, TRBV5-1 and TRBV20-1 belonged to this group.

The TCR beta cDNA libraries carried unique molecular identifiers. TCRdb re-called the PCR reads through MiXCR, storing one row per CDR3 protein. This table has some 700,000 distinct CDR3 sequences, roughly three fifths appearing once. CDR1 SGHAT and CDR2 FQDESV come from the germline V gene (reference sequence). The CDR3 runs to 23 residues. J was trimmed by 4 bases and V by 5 bases; bases with no gene match: 29. Points on this clonotype: Its antigen is not known.

The V gene is TRBV11-1, the J gene TRBJ2-1; the match to TRBD1 covers 10 bases. This TCR was sampled from a girl aged 2-10 years with multiple sclerosis. Sequencing used blood. The CDR3 loop is CASSTRQGAILQPRTSRYNEQFF. The CDR3 coding sequence is TGTGCCAGCAGCACACGACAGGGGGCGATACTTCAACCCCGGACTAGCAGATACAATGAGCAGTTCTTC.